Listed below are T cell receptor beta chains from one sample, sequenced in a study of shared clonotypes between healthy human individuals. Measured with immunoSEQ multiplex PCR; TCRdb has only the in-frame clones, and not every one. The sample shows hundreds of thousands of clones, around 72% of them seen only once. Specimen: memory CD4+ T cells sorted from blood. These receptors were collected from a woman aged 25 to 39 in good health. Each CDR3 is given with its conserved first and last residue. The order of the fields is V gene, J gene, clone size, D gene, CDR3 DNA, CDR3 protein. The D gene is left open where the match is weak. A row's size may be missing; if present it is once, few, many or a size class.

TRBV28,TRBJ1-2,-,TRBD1,TGTGCCAGCAGTTACGGACAGGGAAATTTGGGCGGCTACACCTTC,CASSYGQGNLGGYTF
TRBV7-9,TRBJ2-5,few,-,TGTGCCAGCAGCGGTCTTATAAAAGAGACCCAGTACTTC,CASSGLIKETQYF
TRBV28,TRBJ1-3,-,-,TGTGCCAGCAGGACCCCCGGCAGTTCCTCTGGAAACACCATATATTTT,CASRTPGSSSGNTIYF
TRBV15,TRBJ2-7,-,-,TGTGCCACCAGCAGAGGGAGGGACTTCTCCTACGAGCAGTACTTC,CATSRGRDFSYEQYF
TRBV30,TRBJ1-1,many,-,TGTGCCTGGAGTACGGGACAATTGAACACTGAAGCTTTCTTT,CAWSTGQLNTEAFF
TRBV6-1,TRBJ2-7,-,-,TGTGCCAGCAGTGAAGCTGGGACACACTACGAGCAGTACTTC,CASSEAGTHYEQYF
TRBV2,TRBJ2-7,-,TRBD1,TGTGCCAGCAGTGAAGCGACCGGACAGGAGACTGTCTACGAGCAGTACTTC,CASSEATGQETVYEQYF
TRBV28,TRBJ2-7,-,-,TGTGCCAGCAGTGCAGCCGGGTCTGCCTTGTACGAGCAGTACTTC,CASSAAGSALYEQYF
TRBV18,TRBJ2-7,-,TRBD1,TGTGCCAGCTCAAGGGACAGGAGCTACGAGCAGTACTTC,CASSRDRSYEQYF
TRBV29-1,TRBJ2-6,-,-,TGCAGCGTTCGGTCTGGGGCCAACGTCCTGACTTTC,CSVRSGANVLTF
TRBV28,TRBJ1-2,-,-,TGTGCCAGCAGAACTGTGGAGGTAGCCTATGGCTACACCTTC,CASRTVEVAYGYTF
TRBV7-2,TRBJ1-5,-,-,TGTGCCAGCAGCCCCATGGGAGAGGCCCTACTTCAGCCCCAGCATTTT,CASSPMGEALLQPQHF
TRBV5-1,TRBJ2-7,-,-,TGCGCCAGCAGCTTTGAAGATAACTCCTACGAGCAGTACTTC,CASSFEDNSYEQYF
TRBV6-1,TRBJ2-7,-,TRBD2,TGTGCCAGCAGTGGGGCTAGCGGGATGTACGAGCAGTACTTC,CASSGASGMYEQYF
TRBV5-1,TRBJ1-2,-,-,TGCGCCAGCAGCTCGGGAGCGGGGGGCGCAAGCGAAGGCTACACCTTC,CASSSGAGGASEGYTF
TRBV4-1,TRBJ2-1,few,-,TGCGCCAGCAGCCAAGGGGTCACCCTCTACAATGAGCAGTTCTTC,CASSQGVTLYNEQFF
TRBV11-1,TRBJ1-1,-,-,TGTGCCAGCAGCTTAGTGCTAAACACTGAAGCTTTCTTT,CASSLVLNTEAFF
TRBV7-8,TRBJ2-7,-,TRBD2,TGTGCCAGCAGCTTAGCGTCTCTAGCGGGACCGCTCTACGAGCAGTACTTC,CASSLASLAGPLYEQYF
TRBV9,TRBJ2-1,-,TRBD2,TGTGCCAGCAGCGTATCCACTAGCGGGAGTTACAATGAGCAGTTCTTC,CASSVSTSGSYNEQFF
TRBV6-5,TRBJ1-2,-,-,TGTGCCACGCAATTTCCTGGTGGTGCGGACTATGGCTACACCTTC,CATQFPGGADYGYTF
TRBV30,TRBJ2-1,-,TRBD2,TGTGCCTGGAGATTAAGGACTAGCGGGTACAATGAGCAGTTCTTC,CAWRLRTSGYNEQFF
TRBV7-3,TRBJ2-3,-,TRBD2,TGTGCCAGCAGCTTGGGGACTAGCATGGCAGATACGCAGTATTTT,CASSLGTSMADTQYF